This T cell receptor (beta chain) was captured in a study of T cell repertoires in ileal Crohn's disease. The overall study: Surgery for a complication: stricturing in 61%, penetrating in roughly 40%.

This clone turned up a few times. The antigen is undetermined. Approximately 500 nanograms of biopsy DNA per sample underwent TCRB immunosequencing. Generated by immunoSEQ multiplex PCR, the TCRdb table keeps only in-frame clones and is missing some. The table includes roughly 3,700 clones, 70% to 80% detected once. The study, taken as a whole, reports: Mucosal expansions were suggested to be mainly CD8 T cells. All patients with clonality above 26.8% had endoscopic recurrence.

Trimming took 2 bases from V and 2 from J, leaving 9 bases between them. The CDR3 contains 13 residues. CDR1 is GTSNPN, CDR2 SVGIG, per germline (reference sequence). The clonotype comes from an adult with Crohn's disease. Material for sequencing was ileal tissue. The V gene is TRBV30, the J gene TRBJ1-1; D ambiguous. The CDR3 loop reads CAWSSQINTEAFF. CDR3 DNA sequence: TGTGCCTGGAGTTCCCAAATCAACACTGAAGCTTTCTTT.